This TCR beta chain was identified during a study of T cells in Graves' hyperthyroidism and ophthalmopathy. The CDR3 contains 13 residues. CDR1 and CDR2 from the germline V gene are DFQATT and SNEGSKA (reference sequence). This clonotype appeared once. TCR beta CDR3 region amplification was performed from RNA transcripts. The HTBI primer set was used in a first-round RT-PCR of the TCR CDR3. TCRdb re-called the multiplex PCR reads with MiXCR, one entry per CDR3 protein. The repertoire holds roughly 510,000 distinct CDR3 sequences, with over 45% as singletons. Diagnosis relied on clinical symptoms, serum thyroxine and TRAb, thyroid ultrasound and orbital computed tomography.

The chain recombines TRBV20-1 with TRBJ2-7; 9 bases align to TRBD1. This clonotype was sampled from an adult woman with Graves' disease, either hyperthyroidism or ophthalmopathy (not recorded which). Specimen: peripheral blood or thyroid tissue (not recorded which). In DNA form, the CDR3 reads TGCAGCGTCCCGGGACAGGGATCTTACGAGCAGTACTTC. Amino acid sequence: CSVPGQGSYEQYF.